Shown below are 20 T cell receptor beta chains from a single sample sequenced in a study of regulatory T cells in long-lasting Graves disease. Time point reported: persistent/refractory GD, antithyroid drugs over 5 years with positive TRAb. PBMCs provided the RNA from which the TCR library was made. Construction of TCR beta libraries relied on iRepertoire HTBI primers and on Arm-PCR targeting CDR3 regions. In TCRdb, the multiplex PCR reads were re-called with MiXCR into one record per CDR3 protein. The sample has roughly 400,000 distinct CDR3 sequences; around 20% are singletons. Sequenced material: peripheral blood mononuclear cells (PBMCs), taken when the disease was refractory, from a patient treated with antithyroid drugs. These receptors were taken from a female donor with Graves disease.

This clonotype showed up many times. This chain links TRBV20-1 with TRBJ1-5, with 10 bases that match TRBD1. Germline-derived CDR1 and CDR2 are DFQATT and SNEGSKA (reference sequence). The CDR3 runs to 14 residues. V shed 3 bases, J shed 3 bases, and the junction held 2 bases outside the gene matches. CDR3 amino acids: CSASDRGPNQPQHF. DNA of the CDR3: TGCAGTGCTAGCGACAGGGGGCCCAATCAGCCCCAGCATTTT.

This clonotype was recorded many times. J is TRBJ2-5 and V is TRBV24-1, with TRBD2 matching 11 bases. The V segment lost 4 bases and the J segment 5 bases; nucleotides outside the gene matches: 11. Germline CDR1 and CDR2: KGHDR and SFDVKD. This CDR3 spans 17 amino acids. The CDR3 region is CATSDRNLAGGRETQYF. The CDR3 nucleotides read TGTGCCACCAGTGACCGAAATCTAGCGGGAGGCCGGGAGACCCAGTACTTC.

This clonotype was detected ten times or more. The chain links TRBV28 to TRBJ1-5; 7 bases agree with TRBD1. V was pared by 6 bases and J by 1 base, with 6 bases of the junction left unmatched. This CDR3 is 15 amino acids long. Germline lookup yields CDR1 MDHEN and CDR2 SYDVKM. The CDR3, as DNA: TGTGCCAGCAGGCACAACAGGGGAAGCAATCAGCCCCAGCATTTT. Amino acids: CASRHNRGSNQPQHF.

Note on this clonotype: Just one base apart from a much larger clone, this may be a read error. No conserved phenylalanine or tryptophan ends this CDR3, so it is likely a read error. The rearrangement joins TRBV11-2 to TRBJ2-5, with a weak D call TRBD1 (5 bases). V was trimmed by 6 bases and J by 0 bases, leaving 14 bases between them. Germline CDR1 and CDR2: SGHAT and FQNNGV. The CDR3 contains 15 residues. The DNA of the CDR3 is TGTGCCAGCAGGCCGATAACAGGCAACCAAGAGACCCAGTACCTC. This gives the protein CASRPITGNQETQYL.

The CDR3 DNA follows: TGTGCCAGCAGCCAAGCGGGAGTGTATGGCGAGCAGTACTTC. Protein sequence: CASSQAGVYGEQYF. The rearrangement uses TRBV3-1 and TRBJ2-7, with a possible D match to TRBD2 (6 bases). The germline V gene has CDR1 LGHDT and CDR2 YNNKEL (reference sequence). V lost 1 base, J lost 6 bases, and 13 bases lay in between. The CDR3 runs 14 residues.

This clonotype was counted at least ten times. The CDR3 is CASSGLAGLRDEQYF. CDR3 DNA sequence: TGTGCCAGCAGTGGACTAGCGGGTTTGAGGGACGAGCAGTACTTC. V and J are TRBV6-1 and TRBJ2-7, with 10 bases aligning to TRBD2. Trimming cost V 4 bases and J 5 bases; bases outside gene matches: 8. The CDR3 is 15 amino acids. CDR1 is MNHNS, CDR2 SASEGT, per germline.

This clonotype was seen ten or more times. The V and J genes are TRBV2 and TRBJ2-4; 7 bases fit TRBD1. The V segment lost 7 bases and the J segment 0 bases; nucleotides outside the gene matches: 6. CDR1 and CDR2 (germline): SNHLY, FYNNEI. The CDR3 has 15 amino acids. This chain's CDR3 is CASKGDSLAKNIQYF. CDR3 in DNA: TGTGCCAGCAAGGGGGACAGTCTAGCCAAAAACATTCAGTACTTC.

The rearrangement joins TRBV10-2 to TRBJ1-1; tentatively, D is TRBD1 (5 bases). V lost 0 bases, J lost 3 bases, and 8 bases lay in between. The CDR3 is 14 amino acids. The germline V gene has CDR1 WSHSY and CDR2 SAAADI. CDR3 DNA sequence: TGCGCCAGCAGTGAGTCGCGGGGCTACACTGAAGCTTTCTTT. Protein product: CASSESRGYTEAFF.

The chain couples TRBV5-1 to TRBJ2-1, with 7 bases that match TRBD2. J lost 9 bases, V lost 4 bases, and 13 bases had no gene match. CDR3 length: 15 residues. CDR1 SGHRS and CDR2 YFSETQ come from the germline V gene. The CDR3: CASSIAGTTQGEQFF. The CDR3 bases are TGCGCCAGCAGCATAGCGGGCACCACCCAGGGTGAGCAGTTCTTC.

This clonotype came up a few times. The J gene is TRBJ2-7, the V gene TRBV29-1; D perhaps matches TRBD2 (5 bases). V dropped 0 bases and J dropped 3 bases, with 15 bases sitting between them. CDR1 is SQVTM, CDR2 ANQGSEA, per germline. CDR3 length: 15 residues. The CDR3 sequence is CSVEDEGSGVYEQYF. The CDR3 region has the DNA TGCAGCGTTGAAGATGAGGGCTCCGGAGTCTACGAGCAGTACTTC.

This clonotype was seen a single time. The chain is built from TRBV5-6 and TRBJ2-3; D is ambiguous. This CDR3 comprises 14 residues. Deletions cut 6 bases from V and 2 bases from J, with 13 bases between. Germline V gene data show CDR1 as SGHDT and CDR2 as YYEEEE. DNA for the CDR3: TGTGCCAGCACCTACCCGACGATCACAGATACGCAGTATTTT. This gives the protein CASTYPTITDTQYF.

The chain employs TRBV10-3 and TRBJ2-7; D possibly corresponds to TRBD2 (5 bases). Germline V gene data show CDR1 as ENHRY and CDR2 as SYGVKD. Trimming removed 0 bases from V and 5 bases from J, with 14 bases in between. The CDR3 is made up of 15 amino acids. The CDR3 DNA is TGTGCCATCAGTGAGTCGCGAACGGGAATCAACGAGCAGTACTTC. Its translation: CAISESRTGINEQYF.

The chain recombines TRBV6-5 with TRBJ2-7, with 9 bases fitting TRBD2. Germline V lookup: CDR1 MNHEY, CDR2 SVGAGI. The CDR3 extends over 14 amino acids. V dropped 2 bases and J dropped 6; count of bases not matched to a gene: 5. The CDR3 region has the DNA TGTGCCAGCAGTTACGGTAGCGGGAGAGTCGAGCAGTACTTC. Residues: CASSYGSGRVEQYF.

This chain joins TRBV12-3 or TRBV12-4 and TRBJ1-1, with a weak D call TRBD1 (5 bases). The CDR3 runs to 13 residues. The germline V and J ends were trimmed by 2 bases and 7 bases, with 11 bases remaining between them. For the CDR3, the DNA is TGTGCCAGCAGTTTACGGAGGGGCATTGAAGCTTTCTTT. This encodes CASSLRRGIEAFF.

This clonotype was recorded at least ten times. The CDR3 nucleotides read TGTGCCAGCAGCCCAGGGGGACAGCACTACGAGCAGTACTTC. This encodes CASSPGGQHYEQYF. V usage is TRBV3-1 and J usage is TRBJ2-7; 7 bases match TRBD1. The V gene end was trimmed by 4 bases and the J gene end by 3 bases; junction bases not matched to a gene: 6. The CDR3 has 14 residues. CDR1 is LGHDT, CDR2 YNNKEL, per germline (reference sequence).

The chain combines TRBV6-2 or TRBV6-3 with TRBJ2-7; 8 bases agree with TRBD1. J was trimmed by 3 bases and V by 4 bases; bases with no gene match: 5. The CDR3 runs 14 residues. Germline CDR1 MNHEY, CDR2 SVGEGT. The CDR3 sequence is CASSWGQASYEQYF. The CDR3 DNA reads TGTGCCAGCAGTTGGGGACAGGCGAGCTACGAGCAGTACTTC.

This clonotype was counted at least ten times. The chain joins TRBV27 to TRBJ1-4; D ambiguous. The CDR3 consists of 15 residues. Germline V gene sequence: CDR1 MNHEY, CDR2 SMNVEV (reference sequence). V lost 0 bases and J 1 base, leaving 6 bases between the germline ends. For the CDR3, the DNA is TGTGCCAGCAGTTTATCGTGGGGAACTAATGAAAAACTGTTTTTT. Its protein is CASSLSWGTNEKLFF. The full variable domain, its missing parts supplied by reference TRBV27 and TRBJ1-4, is EAQVTQNPRYLITVTGKKLTVTCSQNMNHEYMSWYRQDPGLGLRQIYYSMNVEVTDKGDVPEGYKVSRKEKRNFPLILESPSPNQTSLYFCASSLSWGTNEKLFFGSGTQLSVL.

V is TRBV19 and J is TRBJ1-1; 7 nucleotides align to TRBD1. This CDR3 has 14 residues. V lost 9 bases to trimming and J lost 2 bases; unmatched junction nucleotides: 9. Per germline, CDR1 LNHDA and CDR2 SQIVND (reference sequence). Here the CDR3 DNA reads TGTGCCAGCTCAATGGGACAGCGAAACACTGAAGCTTTCTTT. Its translation: CASSMGQRNTEAFF. Looking up the rest from reference TRBV19 and TRBJ1-1 gives the full variable domain: DGGITQSPKYLFRKEGQNVTLSCEQNLNHDAMYWYRQDPGQGLRLIYYSQIVNDFQKGDIAEGYSVSREKKESFPLTVTSAQKNPTAFYLCASSMGQRNTEAFFGQGTRLTVV.

At least ten counts were recorded for this clonotype. CDR3 residues: CASSYMGVTYEQYF. The CDR3 coding sequence is TGTGCCAGCAGTTATATGGGGGTAACCTACGAGCAGTACTTC. The chain combines TRBV28 with TRBJ2-7; D tentatively fits TRBD1 or TRBD2 (5 bases each). Germline assignment: CDR1 MDHEN and CDR2 SYDVKM. The CDR3 extends over 14 amino acids. The V and J ends lost 4 bases and 2 bases respectively, with 12 bases between them.

As concerns this clonotype: This may stem from a read error, because a much larger clone lies one nucleotide away. This chain links TRBV5-6 with TRBJ2-5; D gene unclear. V dropped 4 bases and J dropped 5 bases, with 6 bases sitting between them. Germline V CDR1 and CDR2: SGHDT, YYEEEE. The CDR3 loop spans 11 amino acids. The chain's CDR3 is CASSTKETQYF. The DNA for the CDR3 is TGTGCCAGCAGCACGAAGGAGACCCAGTACTTC.